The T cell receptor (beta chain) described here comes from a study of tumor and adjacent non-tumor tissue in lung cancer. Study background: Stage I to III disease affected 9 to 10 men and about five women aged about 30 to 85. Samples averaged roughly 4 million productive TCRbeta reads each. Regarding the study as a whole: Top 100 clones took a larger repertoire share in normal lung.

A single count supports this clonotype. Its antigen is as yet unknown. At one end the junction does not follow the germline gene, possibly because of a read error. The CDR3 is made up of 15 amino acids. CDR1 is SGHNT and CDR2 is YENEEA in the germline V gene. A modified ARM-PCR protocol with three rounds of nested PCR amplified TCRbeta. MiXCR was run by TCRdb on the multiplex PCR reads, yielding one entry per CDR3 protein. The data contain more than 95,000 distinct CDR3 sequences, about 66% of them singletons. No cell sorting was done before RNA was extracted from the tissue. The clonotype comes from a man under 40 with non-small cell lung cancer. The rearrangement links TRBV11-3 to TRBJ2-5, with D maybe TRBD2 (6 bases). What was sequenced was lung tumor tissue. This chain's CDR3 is CASSLTTRTGETQYF. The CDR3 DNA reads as TGTGCCAGCAGCTTGACAACCAGGACGGGAGAGACTCAGTACTTC.